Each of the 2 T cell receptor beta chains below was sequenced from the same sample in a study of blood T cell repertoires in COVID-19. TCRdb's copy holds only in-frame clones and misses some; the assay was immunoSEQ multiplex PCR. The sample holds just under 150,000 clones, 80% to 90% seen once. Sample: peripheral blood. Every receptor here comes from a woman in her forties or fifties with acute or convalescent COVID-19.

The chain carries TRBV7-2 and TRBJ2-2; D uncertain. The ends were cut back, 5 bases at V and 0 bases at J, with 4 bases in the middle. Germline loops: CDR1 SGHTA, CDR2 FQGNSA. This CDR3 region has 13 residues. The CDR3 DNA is TGTGCCAGCAGCGTAACGAACACCGGGGAGCTGTTTTTT. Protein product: CASSVTNTGELFF.

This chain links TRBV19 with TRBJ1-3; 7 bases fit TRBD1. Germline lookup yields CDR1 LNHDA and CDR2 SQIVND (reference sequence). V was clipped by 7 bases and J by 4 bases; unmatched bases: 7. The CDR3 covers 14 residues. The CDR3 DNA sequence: TGTGCCAGTAAAATCGACAGGGAAGGAAACACCATATATTTT. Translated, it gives CASKIDREGNTIYF.